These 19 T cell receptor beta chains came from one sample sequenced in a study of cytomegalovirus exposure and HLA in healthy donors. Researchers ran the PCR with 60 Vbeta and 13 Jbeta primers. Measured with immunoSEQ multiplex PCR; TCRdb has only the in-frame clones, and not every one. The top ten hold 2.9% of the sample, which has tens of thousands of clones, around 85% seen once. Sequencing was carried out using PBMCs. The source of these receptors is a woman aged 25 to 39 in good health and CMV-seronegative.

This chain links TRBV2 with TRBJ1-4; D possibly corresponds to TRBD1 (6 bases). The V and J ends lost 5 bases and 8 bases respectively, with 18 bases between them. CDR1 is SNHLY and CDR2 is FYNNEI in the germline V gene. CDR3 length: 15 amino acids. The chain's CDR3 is CASSPSTVRGEKLFF. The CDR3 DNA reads TGTGCCAGCAGTCCCTCCACAGTGAGGGGGGAAAAACTGTTTTTT.

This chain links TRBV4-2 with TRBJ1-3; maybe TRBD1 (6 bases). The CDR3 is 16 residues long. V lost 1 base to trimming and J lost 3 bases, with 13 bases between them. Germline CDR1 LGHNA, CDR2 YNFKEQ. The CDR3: CASSQAAGEGGNTIYF. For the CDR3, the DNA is TGTGCCAGCAGCCAAGCGGCAGGGGAAGGTGGAAACACCATATATTTT.

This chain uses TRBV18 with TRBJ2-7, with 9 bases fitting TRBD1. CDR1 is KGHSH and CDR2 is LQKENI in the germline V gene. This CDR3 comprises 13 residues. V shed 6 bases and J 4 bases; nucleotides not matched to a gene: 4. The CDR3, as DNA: TGTGCCAGCTCGCAAGGGACAGGGTACGAGCAGTACGTC. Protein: CASSQGTGYEQYV.

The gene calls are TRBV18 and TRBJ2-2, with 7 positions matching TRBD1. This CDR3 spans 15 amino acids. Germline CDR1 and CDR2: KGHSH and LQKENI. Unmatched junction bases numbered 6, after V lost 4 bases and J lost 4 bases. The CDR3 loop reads CASSLTGPPTGELFF. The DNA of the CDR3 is TGTGCCAGCTCACTGACAGGGCCGCCCACCGGGGAGCTGTTTTTT.

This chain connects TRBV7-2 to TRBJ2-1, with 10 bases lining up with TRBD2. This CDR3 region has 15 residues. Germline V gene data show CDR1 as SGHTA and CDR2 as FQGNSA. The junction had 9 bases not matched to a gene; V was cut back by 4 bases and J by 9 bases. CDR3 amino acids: CASSWGSSGSREQFF. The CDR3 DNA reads TGTGCCAGCAGCTGGGGTTCTAGCGGGAGTCGTGAGCAGTTCTTC. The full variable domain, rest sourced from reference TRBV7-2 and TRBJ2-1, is GAGVSQSPSNKVTEKGKDVELRCDPISGHTALYWYRQSLGQGLEFLIYFQGNSAPDKSGLPSDRFSAERTGGSVSTLTIQRTQQEDSAVYLCASSWGSSGSREQFFGPGTRLTVL.

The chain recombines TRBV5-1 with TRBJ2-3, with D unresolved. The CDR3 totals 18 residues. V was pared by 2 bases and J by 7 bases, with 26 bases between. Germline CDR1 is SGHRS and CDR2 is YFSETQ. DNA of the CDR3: TGCGCCAGCAGCTTATGGTATTCCACAAAAACTAATACCCATACGCAGTATTTT. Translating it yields CASSLWYSTKTNTHTQYF.

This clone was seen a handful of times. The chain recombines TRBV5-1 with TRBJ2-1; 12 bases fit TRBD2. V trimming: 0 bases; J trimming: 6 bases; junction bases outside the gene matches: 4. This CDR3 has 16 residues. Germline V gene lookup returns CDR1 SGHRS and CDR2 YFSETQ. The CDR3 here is CASSLGLAGDFNEQFF. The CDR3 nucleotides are TGCGCCAGCAGCTTGGGACTAGCGGGGGATTTCAATGAGCAGTTCTTC.

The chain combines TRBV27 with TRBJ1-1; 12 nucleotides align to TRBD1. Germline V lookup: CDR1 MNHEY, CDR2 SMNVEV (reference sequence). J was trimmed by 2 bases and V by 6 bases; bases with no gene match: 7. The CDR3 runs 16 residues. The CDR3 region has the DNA TGTGCCAGCAGCTTTGGGACAGGGGGCTACAACACTGAAGCTTTCTTT. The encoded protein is CASSFGTGGYNTEAFF.

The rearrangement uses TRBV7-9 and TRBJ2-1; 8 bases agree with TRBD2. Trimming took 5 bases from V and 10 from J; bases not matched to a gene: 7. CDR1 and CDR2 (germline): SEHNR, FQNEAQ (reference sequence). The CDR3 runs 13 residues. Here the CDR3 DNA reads TGTGCCAGCAGCCCCCGGACTAGCAGCGAGCAGTTCTTC. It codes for CASSPRTSSEQFF.

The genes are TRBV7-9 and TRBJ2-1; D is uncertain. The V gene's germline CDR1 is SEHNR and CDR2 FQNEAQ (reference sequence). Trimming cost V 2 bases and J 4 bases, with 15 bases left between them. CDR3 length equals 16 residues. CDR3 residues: CASSLYHNRDYNEQFF. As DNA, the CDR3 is TGTGCCAGCAGCTTATATCATAACCGAGATTACAATGAGCAGTTCTTC.

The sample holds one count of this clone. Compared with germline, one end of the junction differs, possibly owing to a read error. The CDR3 sequence: CASSLGQDSYEQYF. Written as DNA, the CDR3 is TGTGCCAGCAGTTTGGGGCAGGACTCCTACGAGCAGTACTTC. The chain carries TRBV5-4 and TRBJ2-7; possible D gene TRBD1, 5 bases. The CDR3 is 14 residues long. The germline V gene has CDR1 SGHNT and CDR2 YYREEE (reference sequence).

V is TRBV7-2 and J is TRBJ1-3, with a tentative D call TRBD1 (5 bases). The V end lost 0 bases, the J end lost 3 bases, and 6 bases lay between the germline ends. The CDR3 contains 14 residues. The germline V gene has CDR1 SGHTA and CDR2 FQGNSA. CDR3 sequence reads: CASSLAGDGNTIYF. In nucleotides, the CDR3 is TGTGCCAGCAGCTTAGCAGGGGATGGAAACACCATATATTTT.

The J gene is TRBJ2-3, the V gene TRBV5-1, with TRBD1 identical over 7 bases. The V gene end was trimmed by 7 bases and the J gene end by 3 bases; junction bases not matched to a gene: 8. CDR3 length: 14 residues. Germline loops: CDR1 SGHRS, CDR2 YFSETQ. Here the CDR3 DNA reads TGCGCCAGCGGAAGGGGACAGAGAACAGATACGCAGTATTTT. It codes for CASGRGQRTDTQYF.

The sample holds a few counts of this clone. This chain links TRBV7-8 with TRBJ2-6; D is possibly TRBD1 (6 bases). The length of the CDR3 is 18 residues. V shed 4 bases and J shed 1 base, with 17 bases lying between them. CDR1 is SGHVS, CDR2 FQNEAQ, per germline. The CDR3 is CASSSWTAPLSGANVLTF. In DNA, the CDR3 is TGTGCCAGCAGCTCCTGGACAGCGCCATTATCTGGGGCCAACGTCCTGACTTTC. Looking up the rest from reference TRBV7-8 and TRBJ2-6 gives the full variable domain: GAGVSQSPRYKVAKRGQDVALRCDPISGHVSLFWYQQALGQGPEFLTYFQNEAQLDKSGLPSDRFFAERPEGSVSTLKIQRTQQEDSAVYLCASSSWTAPLSGANVLTFGAGSRLTVL.

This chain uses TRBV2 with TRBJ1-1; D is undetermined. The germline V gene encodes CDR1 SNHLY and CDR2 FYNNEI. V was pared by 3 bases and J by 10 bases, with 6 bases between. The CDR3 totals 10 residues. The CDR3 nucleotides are TGTGCCAGCAGTGAGCCAGGAGCTTTCTTT. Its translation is CASSEPGAFF.

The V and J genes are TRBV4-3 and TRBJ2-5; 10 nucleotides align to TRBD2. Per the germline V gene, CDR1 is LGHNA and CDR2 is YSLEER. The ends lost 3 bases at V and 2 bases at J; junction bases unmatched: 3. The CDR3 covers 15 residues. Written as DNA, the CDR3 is TGCGCCAGCAGCCATCGACTAGCGGGTCAAGAGACCCAGTACTTC. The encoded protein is CASSHRLAGQETQYF.

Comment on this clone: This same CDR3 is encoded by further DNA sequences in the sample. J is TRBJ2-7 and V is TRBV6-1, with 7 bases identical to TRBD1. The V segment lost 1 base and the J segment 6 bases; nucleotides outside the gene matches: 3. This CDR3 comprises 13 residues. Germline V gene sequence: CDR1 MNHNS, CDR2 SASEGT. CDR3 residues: CASSEGAGGEQYF. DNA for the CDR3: TGTGCCAGCAGTGAAGGTGCAGGGGGCGAGCAGTACTTC.

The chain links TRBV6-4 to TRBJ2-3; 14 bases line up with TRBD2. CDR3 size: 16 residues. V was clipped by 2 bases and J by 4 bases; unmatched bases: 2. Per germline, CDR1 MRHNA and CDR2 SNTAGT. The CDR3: CASSDGGLAGADTQYF. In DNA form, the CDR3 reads TGTGCCAGCAGTGACGGGGGACTAGCGGGAGCAGATACGCAGTATTTT.

CDR3 sequence reads: CASSPGLAGTDTQYF. The CDR3 nucleotides read TGCGCCAGCAGTCCGGGACTAGCGGGAACAGATACGCAGTATTTT. V usage is TRBV10-2 and J usage is TRBJ2-3; 13 bases agree with TRBD2. V gave up 5 bases and J gave up 3 bases; unmatched junction bases: 2. This CDR3 has 15 residues. Germline V lookup: CDR1 WSHSY, CDR2 SAAADI.